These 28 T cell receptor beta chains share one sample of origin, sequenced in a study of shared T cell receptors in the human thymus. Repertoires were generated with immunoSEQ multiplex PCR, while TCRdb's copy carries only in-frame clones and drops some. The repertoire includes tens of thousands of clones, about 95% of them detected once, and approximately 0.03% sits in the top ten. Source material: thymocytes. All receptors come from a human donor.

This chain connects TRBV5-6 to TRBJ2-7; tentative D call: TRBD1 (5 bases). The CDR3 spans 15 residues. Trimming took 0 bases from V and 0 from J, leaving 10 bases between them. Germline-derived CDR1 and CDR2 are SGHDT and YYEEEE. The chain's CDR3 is CASSLDTGSSYEQYF. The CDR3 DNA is TGTGCCAGCAGCTTGGATACAGGATCCTCCTACGAGCAGTACTTC.

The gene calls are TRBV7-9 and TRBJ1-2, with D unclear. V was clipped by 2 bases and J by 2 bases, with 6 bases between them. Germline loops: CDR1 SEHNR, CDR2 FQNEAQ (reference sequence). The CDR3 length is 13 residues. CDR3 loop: CASSLKHNYGYTF. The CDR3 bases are TGTGCCAGCAGCTTAAAACACAACTATGGCTACACCTTC.

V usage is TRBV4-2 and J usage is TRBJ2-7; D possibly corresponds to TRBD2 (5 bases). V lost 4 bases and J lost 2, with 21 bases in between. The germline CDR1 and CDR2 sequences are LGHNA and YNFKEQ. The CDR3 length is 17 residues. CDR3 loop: CASSLDPPAGRAYEQYF. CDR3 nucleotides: TGTGCCAGCAGCCTCGACCCTCCCGCGGGCCGAGCCTACGAGCAGTACTTC.

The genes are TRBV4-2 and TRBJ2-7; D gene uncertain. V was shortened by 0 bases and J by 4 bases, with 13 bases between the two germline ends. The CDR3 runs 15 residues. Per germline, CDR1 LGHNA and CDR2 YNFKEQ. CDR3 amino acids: CASSQETGLSYEQYF. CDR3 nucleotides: TGTGCCAGCAGCCAAGAAACTGGCTTGAGTTACGAGCAGTACTTC.

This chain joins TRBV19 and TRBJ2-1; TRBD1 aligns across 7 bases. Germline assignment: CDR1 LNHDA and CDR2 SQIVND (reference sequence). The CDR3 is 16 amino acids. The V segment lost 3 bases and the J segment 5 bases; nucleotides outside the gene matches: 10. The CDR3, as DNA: TGTGCCAGTAGTATGTCAACAGGGGATGGGGACAATGAGCAGTTCTTC. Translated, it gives CASSMSTGDGDNEQFF.

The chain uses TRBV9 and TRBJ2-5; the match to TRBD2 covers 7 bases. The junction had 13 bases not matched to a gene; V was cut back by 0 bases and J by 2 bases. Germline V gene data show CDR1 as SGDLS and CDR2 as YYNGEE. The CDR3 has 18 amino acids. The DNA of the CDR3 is TGTGCCAGCAGCGTAGAAGAAAGGGAGGGACTTTTACAAGAGACCCAGTACTTC. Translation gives CASSVEEREGLLQETQYF.

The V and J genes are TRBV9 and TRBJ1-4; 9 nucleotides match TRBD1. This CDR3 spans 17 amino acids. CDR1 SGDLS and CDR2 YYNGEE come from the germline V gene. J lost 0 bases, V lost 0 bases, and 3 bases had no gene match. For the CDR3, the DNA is TGTGCCAGCAGCGTAGGGACAGGGGCGACAACTAATGAAAAACTGTTTTTT. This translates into CASSVGTGATTNEKLFF.

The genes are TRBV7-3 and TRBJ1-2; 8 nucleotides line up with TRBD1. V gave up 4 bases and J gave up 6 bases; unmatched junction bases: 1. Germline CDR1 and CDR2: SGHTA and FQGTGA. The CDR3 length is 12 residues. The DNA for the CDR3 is TGTGCCAGCAGCTCAGGGGGCCATGGCTACACCTTC. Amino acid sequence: CASSSGGHGYTF.

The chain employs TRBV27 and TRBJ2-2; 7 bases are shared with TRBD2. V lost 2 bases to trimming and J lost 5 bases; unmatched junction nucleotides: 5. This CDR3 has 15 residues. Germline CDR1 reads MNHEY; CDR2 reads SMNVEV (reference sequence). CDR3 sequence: CASSLTPGRTGELFF. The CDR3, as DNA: TGTGCCAGCAGTTTAACTCCCGGGAGGACCGGGGAGCTGTTTTTT.

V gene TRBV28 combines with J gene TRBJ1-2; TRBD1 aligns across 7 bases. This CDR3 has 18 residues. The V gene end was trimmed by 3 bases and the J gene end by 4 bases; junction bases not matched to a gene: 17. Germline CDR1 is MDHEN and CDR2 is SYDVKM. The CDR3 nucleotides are TGTGCCAGCAGTTTTCCACTAAAAGAGACAGGGCGGCCCTATGGCTACACCTTC. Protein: CASSFPLKETGRPYGYTF.

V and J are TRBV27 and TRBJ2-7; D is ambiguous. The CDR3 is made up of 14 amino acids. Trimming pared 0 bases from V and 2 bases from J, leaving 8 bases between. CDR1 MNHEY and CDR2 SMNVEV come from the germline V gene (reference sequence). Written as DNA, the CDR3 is TGTGCCAGCAGTTTATCGCGGCAGACCTACGAGCAGTACTTC. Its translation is CASSLSRQTYEQYF.

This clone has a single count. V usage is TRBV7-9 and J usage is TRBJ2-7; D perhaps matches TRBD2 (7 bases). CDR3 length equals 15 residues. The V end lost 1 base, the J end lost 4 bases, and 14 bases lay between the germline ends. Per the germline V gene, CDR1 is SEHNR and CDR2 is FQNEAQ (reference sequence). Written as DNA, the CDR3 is TGTGCCAGCAGCTTAGGGGCGGGGGCGCCTTACGAGCAGTACTTC. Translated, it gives CASSLGAGAPYEQYF.

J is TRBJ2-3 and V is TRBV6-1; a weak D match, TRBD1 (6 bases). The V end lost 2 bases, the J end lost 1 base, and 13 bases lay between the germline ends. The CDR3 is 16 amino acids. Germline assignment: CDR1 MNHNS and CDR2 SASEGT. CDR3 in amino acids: CASSESPGARTDTQYF. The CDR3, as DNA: TGTGCCAGCAGTGAATCGCCAGGGGCCCGCACAGATACGCAGTATTTT.

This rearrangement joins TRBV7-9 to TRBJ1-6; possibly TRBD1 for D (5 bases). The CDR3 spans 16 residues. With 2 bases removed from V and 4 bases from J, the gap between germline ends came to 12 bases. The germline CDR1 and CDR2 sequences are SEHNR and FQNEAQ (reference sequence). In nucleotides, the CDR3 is TGTGCCAGCAGCTTAACAAGGTGGACATATAATTCACCCCTCCACTTT. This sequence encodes CASSLTRWTYNSPLHF.

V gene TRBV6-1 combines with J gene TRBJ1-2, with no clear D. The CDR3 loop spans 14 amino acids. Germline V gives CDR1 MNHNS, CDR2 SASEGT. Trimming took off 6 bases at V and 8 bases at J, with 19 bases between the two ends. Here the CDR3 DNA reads TGTGCCAGCAGACCCCCCGGAGGGCGGAACGGCTACACCTTC. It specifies CASRPPGGRNGYTF.

CDR3 DNA sequence: TGTGCCAGCAGCTTAGCGACTAGTTTGACAGATACGCAGTATTTT. This sequence encodes CASSLATSLTDTQYF. The chain combines TRBV7-6 with TRBJ2-3; TRBD2 is a possible D gene (6 bases). In germline, CDR1 is SGHVS, CDR2 FNYEAQ. V lost 0 bases to trimming and J lost 3 bases, with 10 bases between them. The CDR3 runs to 15 residues.

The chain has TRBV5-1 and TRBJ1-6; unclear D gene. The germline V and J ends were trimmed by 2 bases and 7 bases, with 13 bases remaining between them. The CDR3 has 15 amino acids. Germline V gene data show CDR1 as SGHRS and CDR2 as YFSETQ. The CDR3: CASSFRGIRNSPLHF. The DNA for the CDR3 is TGCGCCAGCAGCTTCCGGGGTATTCGGAATTCACCCCTCCACTTT.

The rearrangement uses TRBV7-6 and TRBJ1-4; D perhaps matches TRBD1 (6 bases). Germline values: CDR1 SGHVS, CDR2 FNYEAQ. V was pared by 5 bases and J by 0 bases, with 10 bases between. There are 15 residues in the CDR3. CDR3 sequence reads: CASSPTGSTNEKLFF. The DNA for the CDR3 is TGTGCCAGCAGCCCTACAGGGTCAACTAATGAAAAACTGTTTTTT.

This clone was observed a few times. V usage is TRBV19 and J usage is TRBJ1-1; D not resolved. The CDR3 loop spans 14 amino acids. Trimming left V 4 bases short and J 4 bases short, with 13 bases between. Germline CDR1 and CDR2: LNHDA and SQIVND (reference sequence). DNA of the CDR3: TGTGCCAGTAGTACCCCCCCAGAGTCCACTGAAGCTTTCTTT. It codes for CASSTPPESTEAFF.

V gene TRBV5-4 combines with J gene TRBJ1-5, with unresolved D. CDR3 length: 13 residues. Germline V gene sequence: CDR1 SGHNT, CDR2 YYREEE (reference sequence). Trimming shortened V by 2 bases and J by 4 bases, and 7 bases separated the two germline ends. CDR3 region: CASSFNRNQPQHF. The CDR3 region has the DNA TGTGCCAGCAGCTTTAACCGAAATCAGCCCCAGCATTTT.

CDR3: CASGTGENTGELFF. The CDR3 coding sequence is TGCGCCAGCGGAACGGGAGAGAACACCGGGGAGCTGTTTTTT. This chain links TRBV10-2 with TRBJ2-2, with D possibly matching TRBD2 (6 bases). The germline V and J ends were trimmed by 8 bases and 1 base, with 11 bases remaining between them. In germline, CDR1 is WSHSY, CDR2 SAAADI. The CDR3 is 14 residues long.

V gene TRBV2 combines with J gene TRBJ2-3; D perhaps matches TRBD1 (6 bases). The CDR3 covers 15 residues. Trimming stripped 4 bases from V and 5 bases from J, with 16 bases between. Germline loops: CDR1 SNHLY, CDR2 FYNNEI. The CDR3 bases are TGTGCCAGCAGTGGGGGTGACAGAGGGGGAGATACGCAGTATTTT. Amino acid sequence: CASSGGDRGGDTQYF.

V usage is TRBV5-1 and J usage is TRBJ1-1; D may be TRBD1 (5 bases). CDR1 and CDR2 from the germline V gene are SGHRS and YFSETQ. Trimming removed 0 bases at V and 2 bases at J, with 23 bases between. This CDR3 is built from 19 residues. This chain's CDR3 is CASSLEVGDRNEINTEAFF. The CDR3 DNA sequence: TGCGCCAGCAGCTTGGAGGTAGGGGACCGAAACGAAATAAACACTGAAGCTTTCTTT.

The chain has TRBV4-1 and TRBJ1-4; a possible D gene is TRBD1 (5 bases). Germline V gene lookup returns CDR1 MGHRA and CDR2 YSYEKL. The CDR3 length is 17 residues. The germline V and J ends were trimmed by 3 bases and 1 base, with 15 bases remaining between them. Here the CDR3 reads CASSQIQWGVTNEKLFF. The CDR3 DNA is TGCGCCAGCAGCCAGATACAGTGGGGGGTAACTAATGAAAAACTGTTTTTT.

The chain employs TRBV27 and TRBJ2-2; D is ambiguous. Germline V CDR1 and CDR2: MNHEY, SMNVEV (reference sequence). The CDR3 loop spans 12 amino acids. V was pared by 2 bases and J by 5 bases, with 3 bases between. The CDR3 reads CASSLSTGELFF. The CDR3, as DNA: TGTGCCAGCAGTTTAAGTACCGGGGAGCTGTTTTTT.

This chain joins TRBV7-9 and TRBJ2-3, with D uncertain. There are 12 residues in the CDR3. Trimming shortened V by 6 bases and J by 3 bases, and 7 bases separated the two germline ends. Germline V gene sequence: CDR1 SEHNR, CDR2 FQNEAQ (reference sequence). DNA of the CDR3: TGTGCCAGCAGTTTTCAAACAGATACGCAGTATTTT. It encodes CASSFQTDTQYF.

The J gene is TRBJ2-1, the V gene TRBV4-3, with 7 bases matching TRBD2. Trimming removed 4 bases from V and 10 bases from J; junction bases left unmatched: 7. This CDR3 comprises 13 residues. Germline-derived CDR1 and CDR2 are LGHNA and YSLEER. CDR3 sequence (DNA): TGCGCCAGCAGCCGAGACGAAGCGGGGGAGCAGTTCTTC. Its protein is CASSRDEAGEQFF.

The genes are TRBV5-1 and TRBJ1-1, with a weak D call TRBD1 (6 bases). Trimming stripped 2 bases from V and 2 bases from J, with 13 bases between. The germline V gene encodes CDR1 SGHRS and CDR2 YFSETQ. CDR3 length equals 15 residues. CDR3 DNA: TGCGCCAGCAGCTTACCCCAGGGACACAACACTGAAGCTTTCTTT. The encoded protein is CASSLPQGHNTEAFF. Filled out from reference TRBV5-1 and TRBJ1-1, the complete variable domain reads KAGVTQTPRYLIKTRGQQVTLSCSPISGHRSVSWYQQTPGQGLQFLFEYFSETQRNKGNFPGRFSGRQFSNSRSEMNVSTLELGDSALYLCASSLPQGHNTEAFFGQGTRLTVV.